These 2 T cell receptor beta chains share one sample of origin, sequenced in a study of beta chain features in type 1 diabetes. Expressed TCRB transcripts were sequenced after all isolated RNA was converted to cDNA. TCRdb keeps only in-frame clones here, not all; method: immunoSEQ multiplex PCR. Among 810,000 or so clones, about a sixth were seen once, and the ten largest hold about 0.02%. The sequenced sample consisted of naive CD4+ T cells from blood. These receptors were collected from a woman aged 18-29 years in good health.

This clone has more than one count but fewer than ten. This sample also contains other DNA sequences that code for the same CDR3. The rearrangement links TRBV4-3 to TRBJ1-2, with unresolved D. The CDR3 extends over 15 amino acids. Trimming cost V 4 bases and J 0 bases, with 12 bases left between them. Per the germline V gene, CDR1 is LGHNA and CDR2 is YSLEER. CDR3 protein: CASSPTFDANYGYTF. CDR3 DNA sequence: TGCGCCAGCAGCCCCACCTTCGACGCTAACTATGGCTACACCTTC.

In this sample, this clone turned up a few times. V gene TRBV23-1 combines with J gene TRBJ2-3, with D perhaps matching TRBD1 (6 bases). TRBV23-1 is annotated as an ORF whose role is uncertain. There are 16 residues in the CDR3. Between the trimmed V and J ends, which lost 6 bases and 2 bases, there was a span of 18 bases. The CDR3 spells CASSPTQDRFTDTQYF. The DNA for the CDR3 is TGCGCCAGCAGCCCGACCCAGGACAGATTCACAGATACGCAGTATTTT.